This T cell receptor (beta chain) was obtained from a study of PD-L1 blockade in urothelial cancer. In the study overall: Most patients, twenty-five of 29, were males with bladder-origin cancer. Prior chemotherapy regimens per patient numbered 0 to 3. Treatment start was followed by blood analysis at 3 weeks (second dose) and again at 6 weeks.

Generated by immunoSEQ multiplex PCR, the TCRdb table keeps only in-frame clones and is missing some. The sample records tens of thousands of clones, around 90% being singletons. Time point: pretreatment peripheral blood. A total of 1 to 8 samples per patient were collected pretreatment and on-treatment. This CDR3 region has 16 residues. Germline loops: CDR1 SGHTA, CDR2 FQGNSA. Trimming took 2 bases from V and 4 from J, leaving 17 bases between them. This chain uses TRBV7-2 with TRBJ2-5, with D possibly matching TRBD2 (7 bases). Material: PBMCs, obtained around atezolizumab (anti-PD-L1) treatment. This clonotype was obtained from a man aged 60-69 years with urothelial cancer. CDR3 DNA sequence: TGTGCCAGCAGCTTACAACGACGGGGGGCTGGAGAGACCCAGTACTTC. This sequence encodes CASSLQRRGAGETQYF.